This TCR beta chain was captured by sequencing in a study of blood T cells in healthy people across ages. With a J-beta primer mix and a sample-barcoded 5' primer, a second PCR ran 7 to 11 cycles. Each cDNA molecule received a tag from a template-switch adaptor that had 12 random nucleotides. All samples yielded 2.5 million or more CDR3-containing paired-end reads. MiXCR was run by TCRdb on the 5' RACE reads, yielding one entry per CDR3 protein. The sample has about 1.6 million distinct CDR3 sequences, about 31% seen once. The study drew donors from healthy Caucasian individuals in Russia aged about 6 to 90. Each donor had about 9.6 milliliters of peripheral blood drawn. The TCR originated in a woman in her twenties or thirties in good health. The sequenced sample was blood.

CDR3: CASSGVTSTDTQYF. CDR3 sequence (DNA): TGTGCCAGCAGCGGGGTTACTAGCACAGATACGCAGTATTTT. This chain joins TRBV28 and TRBJ2-3, with D possibly matching TRBD2 (5 bases). CDR3 length equals 14 residues. Germline V gives CDR1 MDHEN, CDR2 SYDVKM. V lost 6 bases to trimming and J lost 0 bases, with 10 bases between them.